These T cell receptor beta chains were read from a single sample in a study of beta chain features in type 1 diabetes. The protocol was immunoSEQ multiplex PCR, while the TCRdb copy is restricted to in-frame clones and leaves out a portion. The sample yields 20,000 to 30,000 clones, over 60% seen once. The material sequenced was Tregs from blood. The source of these receptors is a woman in her thirties or forties in good health. Both conserved end residues are part of each CDR3. Each record gives: clone size, V gene, D gene, J gene, CDR3 protein, CDR3 DNA. The D gene is left open where the match is weak. Not all rows give a size; the values are once, few, many and, for expanded clones, a class.

>NA|TRBV18|NA|TRBJ1-2
CASSPMTDYGYTF
TGTGCCAGCTCACCGATGACAGACTATGGCTACACCTTC
>NA|TRBV7-9|TRBD1|TRBJ1-1
CASSLWTGGRATEAFF
TGTGCCAGCAGCTTGTGGACAGGGGGACGGGCCACTGAAGCTTTCTTT
>NA|TRBV6-1|TRBD2|TRBJ2-7
CASSFSGGAYEQYF
TGTGCCAGCAGTTTTAGCGGGGGGGCCTACGAGCAGTACTTC
>NA|TRBV23-1|TRBD1|TRBJ1-5
CASSQFPLSGQGNQPQHF
TGCGCCAGCAGTCAATTCCCCCTCTCGGGACAGGGGAATCAGCCCCAGCATTTT
>once|TRBV7-9|NA|TRBJ2-5
CASSLRSGLETQYF
TGTGCCAGCAGCTTACGTAGCGGCCTAGAGACCCAGTACTTC
>NA|TRBV9|TRBD1|TRBJ2-7
CASSATGSSYEQYF
TGTGCCAGCAGCGCGACAGGGAGCTCCTACGAGCAGTACTTC
>few|TRBV6-5|NA|TRBJ1-5
CASRGEAQHF
TGTGCCAGCAGAGGGGAGGCCCAGCATTTT
>NA|TRBV5-1|TRBD2|TRBJ2-3
CASSETLAGAGDTQYF
TGCGCCAGCAGCGAAACACTAGCGGGGGCTGGGGATACGCAGTATTTT
>NA|TRBV10-3|NA|TRBJ2-3
CAINKQGGGTDTQYF
TGTGCCATCAACAAGCAGGGAGGAGGCACAGATACGCAGTATTTT
>NA|TRBV18|NA|TRBJ1-1
CASSPLGAVDTEAFF
TGTGCCAGCTCACCACTGGGGGCAGTGGACACTGAAGCTTTCTTT
>once|TRBV6-5|NA|TRBJ2-5
CASRRGFQAQYF
TGTGCCAGCAGAAGGGGCTTCCAGGCCCAGTACTTC
>NA|TRBV10-3|NA|TRBJ1-1
CAISDPRGSGKNTEAFF
TGTGCCATCAGTGACCCCCGGGGGTCCGGGAAGAACACTGAAGCTTTCTTT
>NA|TRBV7-9|NA|TRBJ1-1
CASYRVGNTEAFF
TGTGCCAGCTACAGGGTTGGGAACACTGAAGCTTTCTTT
>NA|TRBV7-2|TRBD2|TRBJ2-7
CASSRGLAGLYEQYF
TGTGCCAGCAGCCGAGGACTAGCGGGGCTGTACGAGCAGTACTTC
>few|TRBV7-2|NA|TRBJ2-5
CASNLFSGLLEETQYF
TGTGCCAGCAATCTATTTTCGGGTCTGCTTGAGGAGACCCAGTACTTC
>NA|TRBV19|TRBD2|TRBJ2-1
CASSIALAGGVGEQFF
TGTGCCAGTAGTATAGCCCTAGCGGGGGGTGTGGGTGAGCAGTTCTTC
>NA|TRBV7-2|NA|TRBJ1-6
CASSSRGGSYNSPLHF
TGTGCCAGCAGCTCCCGCGGGGGTTCCTATAATTCACCCCTCCACTTT
>few|TRBV5-1|TRBD1|TRBJ2-7
CASSQRQGPYEQYF
TGCGCCAGCAGCCAAAGACAGGGACCCTACGAGCAGTACTTC
>NA|TRBV5-1|NA|TRBJ1-1
CASSLELAGVTEAFF
TGCGCCAGCAGCTTGGAACTAGCTGGGGTAACTGAAGCTTTCTTT
>NA|TRBV7-9|TRBD1|TRBJ2-7
CASSYSGTAIRRYEQYF
TGTGCCAGCAGCTACTCCGGGACAGCAATAAGACGGTACGAGCAGTACTTC
>NA|TRBV6-1|NA|TRBJ1-6
CASSEMGANSPLHF
TGTGCCAGCAGTGAAATGGGGGCCAATTCACCCCTCCACTTT
>NA|TRBV29-1|TRBD2|TRBJ2-1
CSGRLAGVNEQFF
TGCAGCGGCCGACTAGCGGGGGTTAATGAGCAGTTCTTC
>NA|TRBV7-2|TRBD1|TRBJ1-3
CASSFGTGSGNTIYF
TGTGCCAGCAGCTTCGGGACAGGGTCTGGAAACACCATATATTTT
>NA|TRBV7-2|NA|TRBJ2-7
CASSLSRRGIYEQYF
TGTGCCAGCAGCTTATCTCGGCGGGGAATCTACGAGCAGTACTTC
>NA|TRBV25-1|NA|TRBJ1-4
CASSEAGGRGGKKLFF
TGTGCCAGCAGTGAAGCCGGGGGACGGGGGGGGAAAAAACTGTTTTTT
>NA|TRBV9|TRBD2|TRBJ2-6
CASSSSGGATGANVLTF
TGTGCCAGCAGCTCCAGCGGGGGGGCGACTGGGGCCAACGTCCTGACTTTC
>once|TRBV29-1|NA|TRBJ2-2
CSVERQAGGTGELFF
TGCAGCGTTGAACGACAGGCCGGCGGCACCGGGGAGCTGTTTTTT
>NA|TRBV27|TRBD1|TRBJ1-2
CASSPTPDRARTF
TGTGCCAGCAGTCCTACGCCGGACAGGGCAAGAACCTTC
>NA|TRBV7-9|NA|TRBJ2-2
CASSSVGLAGELFF
TGTGCCAGCAGCTCAGTAGGACTGGCCGGGGAGCTGTTTTTT
>NA|TRBV5-4|NA|TRBJ2-1
CASSLDFYYNEQFF
TGTGCCAGCAGCTTGGACTTTTACTACAATGAGCAGTTCTTC
>NA|TRBV5-6|NA|TRBJ2-4
CASSRRDTGRNIQYF
TGTGCCAGCAGCCGCCGGGACACGGGTCGGAACATTCAGTACTTC
>NA|TRBV11-2|TRBD2|TRBJ2-7
CASSFSGGTIEQYF
TGTGCCAGCAGCTTTAGCGGGGGCACAATCGAGCAGTACTTC
>NA|TRBV7-9|TRBD1|TRBJ1-2
CASSLIQGGSGYTF
TGTGCCAGCAGCTTAATTCAGGGGGGATCTGGCTACACCTTC
>few|TRBV19|TRBD1|TRBJ2-5
CASSITQGEETQYF
TGTGCCAGTAGTATCACCCAGGGGGAAGAGACCCAGTACTTC
>once|TRBV10-3|NA|TRBJ1-1
CASRWGGIGLNTEAFF
TGTGCCTCGCGTTGGGGCGGGATCGGCCTGAACACTGAAGCTTTCTTT
>NA|TRBV7-6|TRBD2|TRBJ2-3
CASNGRGRGTDTQYF
TGTGCCAGCAACGGGCGGGGGAGGGGCACAGATACGCAGTATTTT
>NA|TRBV7-2|NA|TRBJ2-6
CASNPRRGSGANVLTF
TGTGCCAGCAACCCCCGCAGGGGCTCTGGGGCCAACGTCCTGACTTTC
>NA|TRBV7-9|NA|TRBJ2-7
CASSLADMGQYF
TGTGCCAGCAGCTTAGCCGACATGGGGCAGTACTTC
>NA|TRBV6-1|TRBD1|TRBJ1-2
CASSDPGQGKYGYTF
TGTGCCAGCAGTGATCCGGGACAGGGCAAATATGGCTACACCTTC
>NA|TRBV19|TRBD2|TRBJ2-1
CASSIAKAGGQVGQFF
TGTGCCAGTAGTATAGCGAAGGCGGGGGGGCAGGTCGGACAGTTCTTC
>NA|TRBV11-1|TRBD1|TRBJ1-1
CASSSGQGGTEAFF
TGTGCCAGCAGTTCGGGACAGGGGGGCACTGAAGCTTTCTTT
>few|TRBV5-8|TRBD2|TRBJ2-2
CASSWTGTSGGTGELFF
TGTGCCAGCAGCTGGACTGGGACTAGCGGGGGGACCGGGGAGCTGTTTTTT
>NA|TRBV29-1|NA|TRBJ1-1
CSVEPRDIGEAFF
TGCAGCGTTGAACCCCGGGACATCGGTGAAGCTTTCTTT
>NA|TRBV19|NA|TRBJ2-4
CASSIFETTDIQYF
TGTGCCAGTAGTATTTTCGAGACAACGGACATTCAGTACTTC
>NA|TRBV5-1|TRBD2|TRBJ2-3
CASSRLAGTDTQYF
TGCGCCAGCAGTAGACTAGCGGGGACAGATACGCAGTATTTT